This TCR beta chain stems from a study of cytomegalovirus exposure and HLA in healthy donors. Study background: Most genotyped donors, 65% to 90% of 300 to 400, had Caucasian-associated genetic ancestry. Study-wide results and caveats: Later findings reportedly placed an Asian-associated ancestry cluster below the approximately 670-donor mean for N-insertions.

The CDR3 totals 16 residues. The V and J ends lost 3 bases and 4 bases, in that order; junction bases with no gene match: 6. Germline assignment: CDR1 KGHSH and CDR2 LQKENI. The study sampled nominally healthy donors, though unrecorded immune exposures were likely. Concerning this clone itself: Antigen unknown.

Amplification used 60 Vbeta primers and 13 Jbeta primers. Per the authors' pipeline: In a later analysis, of some 80 million unique beta chains, about 12 million appeared in at least two donors. Sequenced by immunoSEQ multiplex PCR; TCRdb stores in-frame clones only, minus some. V, J and clone size are taken as reported in that table, and D and trimming were inferred from the DNA itself. The sample lists some 150,000 clones, roughly 87% occurring once. The source is a man younger than 40 in good health and CMV-seropositive. V and J are TRBV18 and TRBJ2-3; 11 nucleotides agree with TRBD2. Sequencing used PBMCs. CDR3 loop: CASSPRTSGLADTQYF. DNA of the CDR3: TGTGCCAGCTCACCCCGGACTAGCGGGCTGGCAGATACGCAGTATTTT.